This TCR beta chain was recorded in a study of cytomegalovirus exposure and HLA in healthy donors. Points from the study as a whole: CMV antigen specificity was confirmed in vitro for a few CMV-associated chains.

13 Jbeta primers and 60 Vbeta primers were used for the PCR. The data were produced by immunoSEQ multiplex PCR, yet TCRdb's version contains in-frame clones alone and is incomplete. The data show tens of thousands of clones, around 79% seen once. On this clone itself: The antigen is not known.

Material for sequencing was PBMCs. This TCR was sampled from a man in his forties or fifties in good health and CMV-seronegative.

Written as DNA, the CDR3 is TGCAGCGTTGAAGGCTCGACTAGCGGGAGTAATAATGAGCAGTTCTTC. It is translated as CSVEGSTSGSNNEQFF. This sequence joins TRBV29-1 and TRBJ2-1, with 12 bases aligning to TRBD2. Per the germline V gene, CDR1 is SQVTM and CDR2 is ANQGSEA. The CDR3 spans 16 residues. The V and J ends lost 1 base and 7 bases, in that order; junction bases with no gene match: 8.